This is a list of T cell receptor beta chains from one sample in a study of cytomegalovirus exposure and HLA in healthy donors. Here immunoSEQ multiplex PCR was the method, and the copy in TCRdb shows in-frame clones only, minus some. The table lists some 150,000 clones, around 79% of them singletons. Sequenced sample: PBMCs. Receptors were obtained from a man aged 50 or older in good health and CMV-seropositive. Both conserved end residues are part of each CDR3. D genes are given only for firm matches. Clone size appears in some rows only: once, few, many, or a class for an expanded clone.

d_gene: NA
v_gene: TRBV7-7
len: 16
j_gene: TRBJ2-2
abundance: NA
CDR3nt: TGTGCTAGCAGCCTAGGGACGGGGACGAACACCGGGGAGCTGTTTTTT
CDR3aa: CASSLGTGTNTGELFF

d_gene: NA
v_gene: TRBV9
len: 14
j_gene: TRBJ1-1
abundance: NA
CDR3nt: TGTGCCAGCAGCGTCGACAGCTTGAACACTGAAGCTTTCTTT
CDR3aa: CASSVDSLNTEAFF

d_gene: TRBD2
v_gene: TRBV9
len: 15
j_gene: TRBJ2-1
abundance: NA
CDR3nt: TGTGCCAGCAGCGTAGTTAGCGGGAGTATCGATGAGCAGTTCTTC
CDR3aa: CASSVVSGSIDEQFF

d_gene: TRBD2
v_gene: TRBV18
len: 14
j_gene: TRBJ2-3
abundance: NA
CDR3nt: TGTGCCAGCTCACCCGTGCGGGAGACAGATACGCAGTATTTT
CDR3aa: CASSPVRETDTQYF

d_gene: TRBD2
v_gene: TRBV5-1
len: 14
j_gene: TRBJ2-7
abundance: NA
CDR3nt: TGCGCCAGCAGCACTAGCGGGAGGGCCGATGAGCAGTACTTC
CDR3aa: CASSTSGRADEQYF

d_gene: NA
v_gene: TRBV18
len: 15
j_gene: TRBJ1-2
abundance: NA
CDR3nt: TGTGCCAGCTCACCAATAGAGGGCTTTAACTATGGCTACACCTTC
CDR3aa: CASSPIEGFNYGYTF

d_gene: NA
v_gene: TRBV25-1
len: 13
j_gene: TRBJ1-1
abundance: NA
CDR3nt: TGTGCCAGCAGTGAGTTAGAGGCTTCTGAAGCTTTCTTT
CDR3aa: CASSELEASEAFF

d_gene: TRBD2
v_gene: TRBV5-1
len: 19
j_gene: TRBJ2-4
abundance: NA
CDR3nt: TGCGCCAGCAGCCCCGGGACTAGCGGGCCTCCTTTAGCCAAAAACATTCAGTACTTC
CDR3aa: CASSPGTSGPPLAKNIQYF

d_gene: NA
v_gene: TRBV29-1
len: 12
j_gene: TRBJ1-2
abundance: NA
CDR3nt: TGCAGCGTTGAACAGGGAAACTATGGCTACACCTTC
CDR3aa: CSVEQGNYGYTF

d_gene: NA
v_gene: TRBV2
len: 15
j_gene: TRBJ2-3
abundance: few
CDR3nt: TGTGCCAGCAGTGTCCAGCGGCCCAGCACAGATACGCAGTATTTT
CDR3aa: CASSVQRPSTDTQYF

d_gene: NA
v_gene: TRBV4-2
len: 17
j_gene: TRBJ1-6
abundance: few
CDR3nt: TGTGCCAGCAGCCGTTTCCCCCAGGGATTCTATAATTCACCCCTCCACTTT
CDR3aa: CASSRFPQGFYNSPLHF

d_gene: TRBD2
v_gene: TRBV6-1
len: 14
j_gene: TRBJ2-7
abundance: NA
CDR3nt: TGTGCCAGCAGTGAAGAAACTAGCGTCCACGAGCAGTACTTC
CDR3aa: CASSEETSVHEQYF

d_gene: TRBD1
v_gene: TRBV11-2
len: 15
j_gene: TRBJ2-5
abundance: NA
CDR3nt: TGTGCCAGCAGCTTAGGGCAGGGGGATCTCAAGACCCAGTACTTC
CDR3aa: CASSLGQGDLKTQYF

d_gene: NA
v_gene: TRBV21-1
len: 15
j_gene: TRBJ2-5
abundance: NA
CDR3nt: TGTGCCAGCAGCCAACGGGAGAATGAAAAAGAGACCCAGTACTTC
CDR3aa: CASSQRENEKETQYF

d_gene: NA
v_gene: TRBV15
len: 15
j_gene: TRBJ1-5
abundance: NA
CDR3nt: TGTGCCACCAGCAGAGATGTCAGGGGCTATCAGCCCCAGCATTTT
CDR3aa: CATSRDVRGYQPQHF

d_gene: TRBD2
v_gene: TRBV10-1
len: 13
j_gene: TRBJ2-1
abundance: NA
CDR3nt: TGCGCCAGCAGCGCGGGAGGCTACAATGAGCAGTTCTTC
CDR3aa: CASSAGGYNEQFF

d_gene: NA
v_gene: TRBV7-2
len: 14
j_gene: TRBJ2-7
abundance: NA
CDR3nt: TGTGCCAGCACACCCGGGGTCGGCGGCTACGAGCAGTACTTC
CDR3aa: CASTPGVGGYEQYF

d_gene: NA
v_gene: TRBV28
len: 16
j_gene: TRBJ1-1
abundance: NA
CDR3nt: TGTGCCAGCAGTTATGTGCGGGAAAAGGGCAACACTGAAGCTTTCTTT
CDR3aa: CASSYVREKGNTEAFF

d_gene: TRBD1
v_gene: TRBV11-3
len: 15
j_gene: TRBJ2-5
abundance: NA
CDR3nt: TGTGCCAGCAGCCAGGGACAGGGGAAGGGGGAGACCCAGTACTTC
CDR3aa: CASSQGQGKGETQYF

d_gene: NA
v_gene: TRBV18
len: 16
j_gene: TRBJ2-7
abundance: NA
CDR3nt: TGTGCCAGCTCACCTACTTTTACAGGGACCGTCTACGAGCAGTACTTC
CDR3aa: CASSPTFTGTVYEQYF

d_gene: TRBD1
v_gene: TRBV7-9
len: 15
j_gene: TRBJ1-1
abundance: NA
CDR3nt: TGTTCCAGCAGACCTCGGACAGGGGATAACACTGAAGCTTTCTTT
CDR3aa: CSSRPRTGDNTEAFF